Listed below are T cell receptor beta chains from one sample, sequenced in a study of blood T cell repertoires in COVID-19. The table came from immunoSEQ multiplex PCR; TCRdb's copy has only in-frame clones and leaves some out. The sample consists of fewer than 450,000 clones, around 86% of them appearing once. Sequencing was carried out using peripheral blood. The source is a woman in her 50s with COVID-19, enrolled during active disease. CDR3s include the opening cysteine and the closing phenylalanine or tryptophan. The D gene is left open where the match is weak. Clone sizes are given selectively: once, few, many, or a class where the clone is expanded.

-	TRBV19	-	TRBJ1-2	TGTGCCAGTAGTATGGCAGGGGTAAGAAGGGTGAACACCTTC	CASSMAGVRRVNTF
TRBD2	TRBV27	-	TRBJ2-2	TGTGCCAGCAGTTATCTAGCGGGCCGGTGGGAGCTGTTTTTT	CASSYLAGRWELFF
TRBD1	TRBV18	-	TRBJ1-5	TGTGCCAGCTCACCACTGGACAGGGGGACCCACCAGCCCCAGCATTTT	CASSPLDRGTHQPQHF
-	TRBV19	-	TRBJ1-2	TGTGCCAGTAGTATAGGGGCGGGGCGGGGCTATGGCTACACCTTC	CASSIGAGRGYGYTF
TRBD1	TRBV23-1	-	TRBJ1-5	TGCGCCAGCAGTCGCCCGGGACAGCGGACCAATCAGCCCCAGCATTTT	CASSRPGQRTNQPQHF
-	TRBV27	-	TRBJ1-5	TGTGCCAGCAGTTTGGCGGGTTTCAATCAGCCCCAGCATTTT	CASSLAGFNQPQHF
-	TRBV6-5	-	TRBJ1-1	TGTGCCAGCACCGAGGGGACAAAATACACTGAAGCTTTCTTT	CASTEGTKYTEAFF
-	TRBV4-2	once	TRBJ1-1	TGTGCCAGTACAGGACAAACGACTGAAGCTTTCTTT	CASTGQTTEAFF
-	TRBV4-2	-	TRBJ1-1	TGTGCCAGCAGCCAAAATTCCGAGATCACTGAAGCTTTCTTT	CASSQNSEITEAFF
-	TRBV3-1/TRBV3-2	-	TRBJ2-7	TGTGCCAGCAGCCAAGATGGGCGCGAGCAGTACTTC	CASSQDGREQYF
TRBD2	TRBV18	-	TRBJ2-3	TGTGCCAGCTCACGTCCCGGGACTAGCGGGAGTGGTTCAGATACGCAGTATTTT	CASSRPGTSGSGSDTQYF
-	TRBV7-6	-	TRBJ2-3	TGTGCCAGCAGCGATCTCGGGGAGTGGAGACAGGGCACAGATACGCAGTATTTT	CASSDLGEWRQGTDTQYF
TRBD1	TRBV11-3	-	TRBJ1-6	TGTGCCAGCAGCCCTTCCCCAACCCGACAGGGAAGTGGCCTCCACTTT	CASSPSPTRQGSGLHF
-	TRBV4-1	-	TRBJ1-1	TGCGCCAGCAGCCGGGGGGTGAGGACTGAAGCTTTCTTT	CASSRGVRTEAFF
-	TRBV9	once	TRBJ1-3	TGTGCCAGCAGCCCAACTCCCGGGGGGGAGCATGGAAACACCATATATTTT	CASSPTPGGEHGNTIYF
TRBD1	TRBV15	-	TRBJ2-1	TGTGCCACCAGCAGGGGACAGGGCTACAATGAGCAGTTCTTC	CATSRGQGYNEQFF
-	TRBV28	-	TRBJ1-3	TGTGCCAGCAGCTTAGGAGGGGCCCTCTCTGGAAACACCATATATTTT	CASSLGGALSGNTIYF
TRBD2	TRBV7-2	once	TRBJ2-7	TGTGCCAGCAGCGTCGGGGCTAGCGGTTCCTACGAGCAGTACTTC	CASSVGASGSYEQYF
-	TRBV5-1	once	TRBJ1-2	TGCGCCAGCAGCTCCGACAGCGCTAACTATGGCTACACCTTC	CASSSDSANYGYTF
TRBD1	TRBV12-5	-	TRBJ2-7	TGTGCTAGTGGTTTTTCCACAGGGGGTTTGCGAGAGCAGTACTTC	CASGFSTGGLREQYF
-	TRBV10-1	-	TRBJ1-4	TGCGCCAGCAGTGAGTCGGTCCCCCCGGGTGAAAAACTGTTTTTT	CASSESVPPGEKLFF
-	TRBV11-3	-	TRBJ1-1	TGTGCCAGCAGCTCCAAACAGGGTCACACCACTGAAGCTTTCTTT	CASSSKQGHTTEAFF
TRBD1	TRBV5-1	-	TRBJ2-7	TGCGCCAGCAGCTTGGTAGGACAGGGTTACGAGCAGTACTTC	CASSLVGQGYEQYF
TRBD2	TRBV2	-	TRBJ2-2	TGTGCCAGCAGTGATCTCTCTAGCGGGAGTCCCGGGGAGCTGTTTTTT	CASSDLSSGSPGELFF
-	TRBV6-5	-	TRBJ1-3	TGTGCCAGCAGTTATAGGCGGTCCTCTGGAAACACCATATATTTT	CASSYRRSSGNTIYF